This T cell receptor (beta chain) was sequenced in a study of CD8 T cells in ankylosing spondylitis (dated by TCRdb to between 2016 and 2019). Regarding the research as a whole: T cell receptor beta repertoires were profiled in healthy donors and ankylosing spondylitis patients so that disease-linked TCR variants could be found. Peripheral blood was sampled, and synovial fluid was also collected from ankylosing spondylitis patients. In total, the full study cohort was made up of 85 to 140 healthy donors and about two dozen ankylosing spondylitis patients. Overall study outcomes, separate from this receptor: Blood from ankylosing spondylitis patients appeared to be characterized by a TCR beta motif made up of under ten highly homologous amino acid variants. The disease-linked clones were reported as significantly enriched in matched synovial fluid samples from ankylosing spondylitis patients. Some motif variants had previously been reported in the synovial fluid and blood of reactive arthritis patients, which suggests shared mechanisms of disease initiation. In peripheral blood, the disease-linked clones were found at relatively low frequencies and had a CD8+ phenotype.

Sequenced using an Illumina HiSeq 2500. Quantitative 5'-RACE with molecular barcodes was used to prepare TCR beta libraries. The study's own analysis went as follows. A new computational method based on a probabilistic model of VDJ rearrangement was used to identify disease-linked TCR variants. The raw public data were reprocessed by TCRdb itself: fastp quality trimming at Q25, MiXCR clonotype calling, in-frame beta chains only. Records with the same CDR3 protein are collapsed into one entry carrying the most frequent genes and DNA. TCRdb's processing, not the authors', yielded these V and J calls. Recorded for this sample are approximately 550,000 distinct CDR3 sequences; roughly 13% of them occurred a single time. The ten largest clones add up to 6.8% of the sample. From a lookup of the germline V gene, CDR1 and CDR2 are SQVTM and ANQGSEA. The CDR3 runs 14 residues from the cysteine to the phenylalanine. Only the CDR3 portion is preserved as DNA: 42 bases, with reading frame beginning at the first base. V and J are trimmed by 6 bases and 7 bases, and the gene matches miss 13 bases of the junction.

As for this clonotype: Its antigen has not been determined. Base qualities were left out, and no much larger clone turns up one base away.

The source material was blood, either unsorted or a sorted T cell fraction (not recorded which). The TCR originated in a male donor with ankylosing spondylitis. The rearranged segments are TRBV29-1 and TRBJ2-5; TRBD1 agrees with 8 junctional bases. The nucleotide sequence is given as TGCAGCGTCCTTGGACAGGGAATCCCGGGGACCCAGTACTTC. It specifies CSVLGQGIPGTQYF.